This TCR beta chain was sequenced in a study of T cell clonality in common variable immunodeficiency. Sequenced by immunoSEQ multiplex PCR; TCRdb stores in-frame clones only, minus some. The specimen gives around 30,000 clones without singletons; the ten biggest hold 28%. Whole-study findings and limits: Reportedly, TCR beta sequences from common variable immunodeficiency showed fewer deletions and N-nucleotide insertions.

The table lists this clone with a few counts. The antigen remains undetermined. The sample taken for sequencing was peripheral blood mononuclear cells. The TCR sequence derives from a human donor with common variable immunodeficiency.

Incomplete CDR3 DNA: TGTGCCAGTAGTCCCCCGGGACTAGCGGGGACTCAGAATGAG. Translating gives CASSPPGLAGTQNE. The full CDR3 reads CASSPPGLAGTQNEQFF. The rearrangement links TRBV19 to TRBJ2-1; 13 positions agree with TRBD2. The read gets to within 3 residues of the CDR3 end, and the germline J gene fills in the rest. V dropped 5 bases and J dropped 7; count of bases not matched to a gene: 11. In germline, CDR1 is LNHDA, CDR2 SQIVND (reference sequence). CDR3 length equals 17 residues.